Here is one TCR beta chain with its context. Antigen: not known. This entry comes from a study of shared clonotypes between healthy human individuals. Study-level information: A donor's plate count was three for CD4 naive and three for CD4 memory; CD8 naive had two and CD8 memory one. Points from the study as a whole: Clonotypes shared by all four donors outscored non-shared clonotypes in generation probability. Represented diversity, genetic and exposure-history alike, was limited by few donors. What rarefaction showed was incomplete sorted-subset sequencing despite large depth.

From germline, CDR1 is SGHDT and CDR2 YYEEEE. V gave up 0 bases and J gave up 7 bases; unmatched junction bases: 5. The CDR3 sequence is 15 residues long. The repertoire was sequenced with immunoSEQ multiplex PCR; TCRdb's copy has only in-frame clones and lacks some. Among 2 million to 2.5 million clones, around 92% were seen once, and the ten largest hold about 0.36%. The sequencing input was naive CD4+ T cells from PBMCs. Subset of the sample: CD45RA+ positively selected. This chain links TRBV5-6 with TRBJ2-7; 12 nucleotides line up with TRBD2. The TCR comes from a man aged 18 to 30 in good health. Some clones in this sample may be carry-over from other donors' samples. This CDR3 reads CASSLGLAGGPEQYF. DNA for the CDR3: TGTGCCAGCAGCTTGGGGCTAGCGGGAGGGCCTGAGCAGTACTTC.